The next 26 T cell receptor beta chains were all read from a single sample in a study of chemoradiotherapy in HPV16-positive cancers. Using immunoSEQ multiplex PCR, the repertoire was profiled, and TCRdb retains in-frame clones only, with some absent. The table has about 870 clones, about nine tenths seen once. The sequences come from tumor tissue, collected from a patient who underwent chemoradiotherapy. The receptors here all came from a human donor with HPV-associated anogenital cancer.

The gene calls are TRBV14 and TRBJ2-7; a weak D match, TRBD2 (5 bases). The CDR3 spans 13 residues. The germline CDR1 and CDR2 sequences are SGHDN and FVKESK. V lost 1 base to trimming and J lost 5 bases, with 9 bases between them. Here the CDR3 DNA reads TGTGCCAGCAGCCAAGTTCGAGGGAACGAGCAGTACTTC. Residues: CASSQVRGNEQYF.

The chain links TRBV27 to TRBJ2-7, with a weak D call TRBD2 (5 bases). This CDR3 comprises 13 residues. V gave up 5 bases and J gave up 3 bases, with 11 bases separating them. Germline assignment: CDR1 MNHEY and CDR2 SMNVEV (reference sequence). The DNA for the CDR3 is TGTGCCAGCAGTGGAGAAGGGAGCTACGAGCAGTACTTC. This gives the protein CASSGEGSYEQYF.

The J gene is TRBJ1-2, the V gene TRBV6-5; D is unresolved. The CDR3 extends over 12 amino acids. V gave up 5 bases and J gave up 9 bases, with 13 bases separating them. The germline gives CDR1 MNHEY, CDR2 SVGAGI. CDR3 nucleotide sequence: TGTGCCAGCAGTCGCCCGGGATTGAGCTACACCTTC. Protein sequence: CASSRPGLSYTF.

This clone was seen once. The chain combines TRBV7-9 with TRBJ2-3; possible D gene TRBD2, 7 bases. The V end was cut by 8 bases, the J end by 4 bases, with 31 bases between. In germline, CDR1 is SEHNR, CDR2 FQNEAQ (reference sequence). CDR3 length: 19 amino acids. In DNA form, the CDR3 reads TGTGCCAGCCGAAGCCGTGAGGGCGGGGGCCCTGAGCCCGCAGATACGCAGTATTTT. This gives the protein CASRSREGGGPEPADTQYF.

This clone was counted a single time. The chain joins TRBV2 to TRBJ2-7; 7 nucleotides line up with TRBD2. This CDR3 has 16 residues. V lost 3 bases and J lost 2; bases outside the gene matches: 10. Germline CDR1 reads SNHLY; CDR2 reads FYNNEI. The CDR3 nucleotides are TGTGCCAGCAGTGAGGGTGGGCTAGCGGAGACCTACGAGCAGTACTTC. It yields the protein CASSEGGLAETYEQYF.

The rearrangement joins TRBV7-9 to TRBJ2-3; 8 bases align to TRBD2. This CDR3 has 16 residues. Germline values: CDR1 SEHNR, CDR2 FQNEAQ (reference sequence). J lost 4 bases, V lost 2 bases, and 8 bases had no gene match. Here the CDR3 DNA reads TGTGCCAGCAGCTTATACGGGGGGGCGCGGTCAGATACGCAGTATTTT. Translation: CASSLYGGARSDTQYF.

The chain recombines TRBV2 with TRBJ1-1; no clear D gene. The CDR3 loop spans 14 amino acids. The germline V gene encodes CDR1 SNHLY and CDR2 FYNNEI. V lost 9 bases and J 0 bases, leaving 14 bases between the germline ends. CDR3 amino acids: CARGSGVMNTEAFF. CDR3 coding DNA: TGTGCCAGGGGATCGGGAGTCATGAACACTGAAGCTTTCTTT.

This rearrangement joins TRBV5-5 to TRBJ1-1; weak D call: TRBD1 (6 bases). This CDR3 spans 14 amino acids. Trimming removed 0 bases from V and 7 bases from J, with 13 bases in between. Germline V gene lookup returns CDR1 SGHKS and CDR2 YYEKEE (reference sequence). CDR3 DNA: TGTGCCAGCAGCTTGGAGGGGGGGAGTCTTGAAGCTTTCTTT. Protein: CASSLEGGSLEAFF.

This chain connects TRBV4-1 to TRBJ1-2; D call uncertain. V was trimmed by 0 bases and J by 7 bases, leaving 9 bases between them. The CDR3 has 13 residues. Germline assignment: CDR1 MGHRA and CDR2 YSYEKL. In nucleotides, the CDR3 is TGCGCCAGCAGCCAAGAACAAGAGGGTGGCTACACCTTC. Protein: CASSQEQEGGYTF.

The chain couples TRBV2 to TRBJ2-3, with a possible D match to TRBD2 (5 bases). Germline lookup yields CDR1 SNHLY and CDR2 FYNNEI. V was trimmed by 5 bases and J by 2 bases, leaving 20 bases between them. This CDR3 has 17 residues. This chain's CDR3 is CASSFGLLFLYTDTQYF. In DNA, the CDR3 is TGTGCCAGCAGTTTCGGACTCCTCTTTCTCTACACAGATACGCAGTATTTT. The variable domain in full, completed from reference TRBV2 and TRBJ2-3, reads EPEVTQTPSHQVTQMGQEVILRCVPISNHLYFYWYRQILGQKVEFLVSFYNNEISEKSEIFDDQFSVERPDGSNFTLKIRSTKLEDSAMYFCASSFGLLFLYTDTQYFGPGTRLTVL.

The CDR3 spells CASSFRQGHYGYTF. In DNA, the CDR3 is TGTGCCAGCAGCTTTCGCCAGGGGCATTATGGCTACACCTTC. This chain uses TRBV7-2 with TRBJ1-2, with D possibly matching TRBD1 (6 bases). Trimming removed 3 bases from V and 5 bases from J, with 13 bases in between. CDR1 and CDR2 from the germline V gene are SGHTA and FQGNSA. The CDR3 has 14 amino acids.

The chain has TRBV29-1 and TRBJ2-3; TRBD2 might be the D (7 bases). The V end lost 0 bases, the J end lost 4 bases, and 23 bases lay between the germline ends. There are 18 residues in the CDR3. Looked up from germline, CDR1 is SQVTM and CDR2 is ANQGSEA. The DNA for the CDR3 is TGCAGCGTTGAAGACCCAAGGGGGAGGGTGGTCTTCCCAGATACGCAGTATTTT. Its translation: CSVEDPRGRVVFPDTQYF.

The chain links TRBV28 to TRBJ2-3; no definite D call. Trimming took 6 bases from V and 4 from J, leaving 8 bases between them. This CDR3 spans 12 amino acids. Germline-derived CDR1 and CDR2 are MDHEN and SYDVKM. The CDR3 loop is CASRVSADTQYF. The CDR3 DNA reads TGTGCCAGCAGGGTTAGTGCAGATACGCAGTATTTT.

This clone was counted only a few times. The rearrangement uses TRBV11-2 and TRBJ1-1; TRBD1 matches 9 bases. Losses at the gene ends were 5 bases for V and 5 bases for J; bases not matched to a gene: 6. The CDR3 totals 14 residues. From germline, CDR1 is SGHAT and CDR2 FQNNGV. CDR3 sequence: CASSEQGAGTEAFF. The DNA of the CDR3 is TGTGCCAGCAGCGAACAGGGGGCTGGAACTGAAGCTTTCTTT.

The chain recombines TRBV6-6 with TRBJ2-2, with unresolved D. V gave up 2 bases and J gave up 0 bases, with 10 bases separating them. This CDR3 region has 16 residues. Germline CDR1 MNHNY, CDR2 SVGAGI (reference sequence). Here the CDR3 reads CASSYVRATNTGELFF. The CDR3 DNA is TGTGCCAGCAGTTACGTCCGAGCGACGAACACCGGGGAGCTGTTTTTT.

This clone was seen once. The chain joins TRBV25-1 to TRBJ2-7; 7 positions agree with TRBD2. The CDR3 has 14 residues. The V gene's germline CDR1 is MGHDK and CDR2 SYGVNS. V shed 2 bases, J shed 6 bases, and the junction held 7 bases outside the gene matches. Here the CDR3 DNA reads TGTGCCAGCAGTGAAGGCGGGGGAGCGTCCGAGCAGTACTTC. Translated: CASSEGGGASEQYF.

CDR3 sequence: CASMGGSSYNEQFF. CDR3 nucleotide sequence: TGTGCCAGTATGGGCGGGAGCTCCTACAATGAGCAGTTCTTC. The chain is built from TRBV19 and TRBJ2-1; 7 bases map to TRBD2. Germline CDR1 is LNHDA and CDR2 is SQIVND (reference sequence). The CDR3 loop spans 14 amino acids. J gave up 0 bases and V 7 bases, and 3 bases lay outside the gene matches. The full variable domain, completed using reference TRBV19 and TRBJ2-1, is DGGITQSPKYLFRKEGQNVTLSCEQNLNHDAMYWYRQDPGQGLRLIYYSQIVNDFQKGDIAEGYSVSREKKESFPLTVTSAQKNPTAFYLCASMGGSSYNEQFFGPGTRLTVL.

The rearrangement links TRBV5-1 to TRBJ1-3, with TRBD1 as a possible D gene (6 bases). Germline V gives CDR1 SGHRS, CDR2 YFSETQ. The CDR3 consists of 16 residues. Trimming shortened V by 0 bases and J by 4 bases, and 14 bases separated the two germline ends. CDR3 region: CASSLESGVAGNTIYF. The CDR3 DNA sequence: TGCGCCAGCAGCTTGGAATCAGGGGTCGCCGGAAACACCATATATTTT.

CDR3: CASSIGQTTEAFF. The CDR3 DNA sequence: TGTGCCAGTAGTATCGGACAGACCACTGAAGCTTTCTTT. This rearrangement joins TRBV19 to TRBJ1-1, with D possibly matching TRBD1 (6 bases). The CDR3 is 13 amino acids. V lost 3 bases and J lost 4, with 9 bases in between. Looked up from germline, CDR1 is LNHDA and CDR2 is SQIVND (reference sequence).

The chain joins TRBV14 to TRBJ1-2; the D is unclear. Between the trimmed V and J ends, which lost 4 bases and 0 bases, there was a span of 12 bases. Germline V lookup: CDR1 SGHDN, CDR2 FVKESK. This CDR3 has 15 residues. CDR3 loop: CASSPAVGPNYGYTF. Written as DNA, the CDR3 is TGTGCCAGCAGCCCCGCCGTAGGACCTAACTATGGCTACACCTTC.

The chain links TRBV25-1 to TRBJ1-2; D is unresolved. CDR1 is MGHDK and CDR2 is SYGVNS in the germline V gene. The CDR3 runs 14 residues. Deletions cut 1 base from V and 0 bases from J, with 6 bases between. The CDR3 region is CASSELGTNYGYTF. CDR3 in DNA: TGTGCCAGCAGTGAATTAGGGACTAACTATGGCTACACCTTC.

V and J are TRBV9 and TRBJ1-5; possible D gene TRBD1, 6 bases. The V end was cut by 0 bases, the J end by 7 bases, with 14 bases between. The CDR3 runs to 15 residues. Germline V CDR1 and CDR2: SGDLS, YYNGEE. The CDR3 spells CASSVGGGAGQPQHF. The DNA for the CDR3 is TGTGCCAGCAGCGTAGGGGGGGGCGCAGGGCAGCCCCAGCATTTT.

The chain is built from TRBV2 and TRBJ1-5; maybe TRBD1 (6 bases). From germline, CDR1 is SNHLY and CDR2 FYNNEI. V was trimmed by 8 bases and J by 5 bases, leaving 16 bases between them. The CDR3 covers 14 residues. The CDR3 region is CASSGQSGDQPQHF. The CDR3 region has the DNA TGTGCCAGCTCTGGACAATCAGGGGATCAGCCCCAGCATTTT. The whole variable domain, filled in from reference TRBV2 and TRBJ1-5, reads EPEVTQTPSHQVTQMGQEVILRCVPISNHLYFYWYRQILGQKVEFLVSFYNNEISEKSEIFDDQFSVERPDGSNFTLKIRSTKLEDSAMYFCASSGQSGDQPQHFGDGTRLSIL.

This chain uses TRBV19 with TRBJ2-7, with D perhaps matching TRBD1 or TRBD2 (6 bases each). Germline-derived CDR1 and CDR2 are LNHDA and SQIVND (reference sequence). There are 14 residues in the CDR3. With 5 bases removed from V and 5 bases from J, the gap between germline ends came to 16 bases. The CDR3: CASSAGLRGDEQYF. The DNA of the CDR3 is TGTGCCAGTAGTGCCGGGCTGAGGGGGGACGAGCAGTACTTC.

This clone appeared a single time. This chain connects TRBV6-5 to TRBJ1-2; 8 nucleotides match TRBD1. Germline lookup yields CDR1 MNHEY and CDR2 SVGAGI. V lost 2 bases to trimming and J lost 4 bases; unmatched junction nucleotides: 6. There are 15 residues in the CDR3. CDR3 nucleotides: TGTGCCAGCAGTTACGCTGGACAGGGTGGCTATGGCTACACCTTC. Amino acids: CASSYAGQGGYGYTF.

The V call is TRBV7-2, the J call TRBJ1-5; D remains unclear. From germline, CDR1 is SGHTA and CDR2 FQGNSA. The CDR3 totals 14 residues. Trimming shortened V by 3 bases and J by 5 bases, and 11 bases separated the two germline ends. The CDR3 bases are TGTGCCAGCAGCTTTAAACTGACGGATCAGCCCCAGCATTTT. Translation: CASSFKLTDQPQHF.